This T cell receptor (beta chain) was recorded in a study of sequential checkpoint blockade in melanoma. Study details: Randomization was 1:1 between first-line nivolumab→ipilimumab and ipilimumab→nivolumab. Each arm's sequence ended with maintenance nivolumab.

Germline CDR1 LNHDA, CDR2 SQIVND (reference sequence). J gave up 8 bases and V 6 bases, and 0 bases lay outside the gene matches. The CDR3 sequence is 11 residues long. Produced via immunoSEQ multiplex PCR; TCRdb's table is partial and in-frame only. Here the sample spans 9,500 to 15,000 clones, over 60% being singletons. Indicated treatment: randomized to nivolumab then ipilimumab (arm A) or the reverse (arm B). Specimen: CD8+ T cells sorted from blood (inferred from file names), collected from a patient given nivolumab and ipilimumab in sequence. This TCR derives from a human donor with melanoma. This rearrangement joins TRBV19 to TRBJ1-4; 7 bases align to TRBD1. The CDR3 loop is CASRQGEKLFF. The CDR3, as DNA: TGTGCCAGTAGACAGGGGGAAAAACTGTTTTTT.